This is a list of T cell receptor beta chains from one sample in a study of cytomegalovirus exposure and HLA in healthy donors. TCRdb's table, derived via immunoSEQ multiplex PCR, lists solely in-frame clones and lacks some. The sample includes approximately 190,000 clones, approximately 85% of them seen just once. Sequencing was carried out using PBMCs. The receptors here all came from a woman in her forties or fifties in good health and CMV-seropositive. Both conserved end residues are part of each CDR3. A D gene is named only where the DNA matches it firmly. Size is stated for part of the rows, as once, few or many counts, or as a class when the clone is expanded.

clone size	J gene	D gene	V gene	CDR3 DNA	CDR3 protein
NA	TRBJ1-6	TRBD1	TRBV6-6	TGTGCCAGCAGGATGCGGGACAGGGTTTGGAATTCACCCCTCCACTTT	CASRMRDRVWNSPLHF
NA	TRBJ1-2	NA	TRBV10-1	TGCGCCAGCAGTGAATGGTTCGGTGGCTACACCTTC	CASSEWFGGYTF
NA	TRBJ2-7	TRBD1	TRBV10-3	TGTGCCATCAGCTTCGGGACAGGGGACTACGAGCAGTACTTC	CAISFGTGDYEQYF
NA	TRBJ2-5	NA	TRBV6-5	TGTGCCAGCAGTTACGACAGGATTCAAGAGACCCAGTACTTC	CASSYDRIQETQYF
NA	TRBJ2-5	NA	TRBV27	TGTGCCAGCAGTTTACTTTCCCAAGAGACCCAGTACTTC	CASSLLSQETQYF
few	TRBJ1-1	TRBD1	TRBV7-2	TGTGCCAGCAGCGAACGGACAGGGGGCTACACTGAAGCTTTCTTT	CASSERTGGYTEAFF
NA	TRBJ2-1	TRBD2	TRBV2	TGTGCCAGCAGTGGCATTAGCGGGAGGACTAGCTCCTACAATGAGCAGTTCTTC	CASSGISGRTSSYNEQFF
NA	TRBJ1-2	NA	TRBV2	TGTGCCAGCAGTGGGACGCGGGGCTATGGCTACACCTTC	CASSGTRGYGYTF
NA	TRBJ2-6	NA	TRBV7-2	TGTGCCAGCAGCCCGGGGGGGGCCAACGTCCTGACTTTC	CASSPGGANVLTF
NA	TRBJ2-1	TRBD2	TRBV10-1	TGCGCCAGCAGTCGACTAGCGGGGCCCTACAATGAGCAGTTCTTC	CASSRLAGPYNEQFF
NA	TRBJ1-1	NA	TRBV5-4	TGTGCCAGCAGCCGGGGGGTTGGGGACACTGAAGCTTTCTTT	CASSRGVGDTEAFF
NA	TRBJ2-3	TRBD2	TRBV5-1	TGCGCCAGCAGCTCGGGACTAGCGGGAATGAGCACAGATACGCAGTATTTT	CASSSGLAGMSTDTQYF
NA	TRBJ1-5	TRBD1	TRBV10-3	TGTGCCATCAGCGCTGGACAGGGGGAGAATCAGCCCCAGCATTTT	CAISAGQGENQPQHF
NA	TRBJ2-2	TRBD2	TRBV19	TGTGCCAGTAGTAATAGCGGGTATGGGGAGCTGTTTTTT	CASSNSGYGELFF
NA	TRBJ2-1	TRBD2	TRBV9	TGTGCCAGCAGCCCGTCTAAAGCGGGACCCGGGAATGAGCAGTTCTTC	CASSPSKAGPGNEQFF
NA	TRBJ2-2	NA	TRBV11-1	TGTGCCAGCAGGGCAGGGGCGGACACCGGGGAGCTGTTTTTT	CASRAGADTGELFF
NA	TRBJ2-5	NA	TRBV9	TGTGCCAGCAGCGTAGAGCCTAGCTGGGAGACCCAGTACTTC	CASSVEPSWETQYF